These 27 T cell receptor beta chains share one sample of origin, sequenced in a study of blood T cell repertoires in COVID-19. Clones were read by immunoSEQ multiplex PCR, and TCRdb kept only the in-frame ones, dropping some. The profile covers a few hundred thousand clones, with more than 75% appearing a single time and around 9.3% taken by the ten largest. Specimen: PBMCs or T cells enriched from blood (not recorded which). The receptors derive from a woman aged 50 to 65 who had recovered from COVID-19.

V and J are TRBV7-9 and TRBJ2-1; TRBD2 matches at 16 bases. V gave up 5 bases and J gave up 0 bases; unmatched junction bases: 4. The CDR3 is 18 residues long. Germline assignment: CDR1 SEHNR and CDR2 FQNEAQ (reference sequence). CDR3 coding DNA: TGTGCCAGCAGCCCCGGGACTAGCGGGGGGGCCTCCTACAATGAGCAGTTCTTC. Translating gives CASSPGTSGGASYNEQFF.

V and J are TRBV7-2 and TRBJ2-3; 13 positions match TRBD2. V trimming: 5 bases; J trimming: 9 bases; junction bases outside the gene matches: 8. Looked up from germline, CDR1 is SGHTA and CDR2 is FQGNSA. The CDR3 sequence is 15 residues long. Here the CDR3 reads CASSPRLAGGQTQYF. Written as DNA, the CDR3 is TGTGCCAGCAGCCCCCGACTAGCGGGGGGCCAGACGCAGTATTTT.

This chain connects TRBV4-1 to TRBJ2-1; weak D call: TRBD2 (6 bases). Trimming left V 4 bases short and J 5 bases short, with 12 bases between. Germline CDR1 MGHRA, CDR2 YSYEKL. This CDR3 region has 14 residues. Here the CDR3 reads CASSPEAGNNEQFF. The DNA of the CDR3 is TGCGCCAGCAGCCCAGAGGCGGGGAACAATGAGCAGTTCTTC.

The chain is built from TRBV6-5 and TRBJ1-6; 8 bases fit TRBD1. The trim removed 4 bases at V and 7 bases at J, leaving 9 bases unmatched. Germline CDR1 MNHEY, CDR2 SVGAGI. The CDR3 runs 16 residues. The CDR3 reads CASSWGDRTSNSPLHF. CDR3 DNA: TGTGCCAGCAGTTGGGGGGACAGGACGTCCAATTCACCCCTCCACTTT.

This clone has only a few counts. This chain links TRBV21-1 with TRBJ1-2; TRBD1 is the table's D call and was not checked against the DNA. TRBV21-1 is noted as a pseudogene. The CDR3 runs 11 residues. CDR3 residues: CASTYRGGYTF. The CDR3, as DNA: TGTGCCAGCACCTACAGGGGTGGCTACACCTTC.

This clone was counted once. The rearrangement joins TRBV27 to TRBJ1-1, with a possible D match to TRBD1 (5 bases). Trimming pared 8 bases from V and 6 bases from J, leaving 13 bases between. The length of the CDR3 is 12 residues. Per germline, CDR1 MNHEY and CDR2 SMNVEV (reference sequence). DNA for the CDR3: TGTGCCAGCTCTGGGGTGGGGCCTGAAGCTTTCTTT. This encodes CASSGVGPEAFF.

The chain uses TRBV7-9 and TRBJ1-2; D gene uncertain. This CDR3 region has 12 residues. Germline CDR1 reads SEHNR; CDR2 reads FQNEAQ (reference sequence). The ends were cut back, 5 bases at V and 8 bases at J, with 12 bases in the middle. CDR3 sequence: CASSVVSVGYTF. In nucleotides, the CDR3 is TGTGCCAGCAGCGTCGTTTCAGTGGGCTACACCTTC.

J is TRBJ1-4 and V is TRBV2, with 7 bases identical to TRBD1. V was clipped by 5 bases and J by 6 bases; unmatched bases: 6. The CDR3 sequence is 14 residues long. Germline V gives CDR1 SNHLY, CDR2 FYNNEI. The CDR3, as DNA: TGTGCCAGCAGTTTCGAGGGGGCTGATGAAAAACTGTTTTTT. It translates to CASSFEGADEKLFF.

This chain connects TRBV7-2 to TRBJ2-7, with D perhaps TRBD1 (6 bases). Between the trimmed V and J ends, which lost 4 bases and 3 bases, there was a span of 19 bases. The CDR3 extends over 16 amino acids. In germline, CDR1 is SGHTA, CDR2 FQGNSA. The CDR3 region has the DNA TGTGCCAGCAGCTCGTGGACCGGGACACAGGGCTACGAGCAGTACTTC. Translation: CASSSWTGTQGYEQYF.

The gene calls are TRBV5-1 and TRBJ1-2; D unresolved. Per the germline V gene, CDR1 is SGHRS and CDR2 is YFSETQ. With 2 bases removed from V and 3 bases from J, the gap between germline ends came to 32 bases. This CDR3 comprises 21 residues. The CDR3 spells CASSFELMTLIRAPKYYGYTF. The CDR3, as DNA: TGCGCCAGCAGCTTCGAACTAATGACCCTGATTCGAGCCCCGAAGTACTATGGCTACACCTTC.

The chain couples TRBV10-3 to TRBJ2-5, with 10 bases identical to TRBD2. This CDR3 has 16 residues. J lost 2 bases, V lost 10 bases, and 13 bases had no gene match. CDR1 is ENHRY and CDR2 is SYGVKD in the germline V gene. CDR3 sequence (DNA): TGTGCCACCGCCCTCGCCAGCGGGGGGGTACAAGAGACCCAGTACTTC. Its translation: CATALASGGVQETQYF.

The genes are TRBV19 and TRBJ2-2; 9 positions match TRBD2. Germline-derived CDR1 and CDR2 are LNHDA and SQIVND (reference sequence). CDR3 length: 17 amino acids. J gave up 0 bases and V 0 bases, and 2 bases lay outside the gene matches. The chain's CDR3 is CASSIEGGRANTGELFF. CDR3 in DNA: TGTGCCAGTAGTATAGAGGGCGGGAGGGCGAACACCGGGGAGCTGTTTTTT.

The chain is built from TRBV28 and TRBJ2-7; perhaps TRBD1 as D (6 bases). Germline V gene data show CDR1 as MDHEN and CDR2 as SYDVKM. V lost 5 bases, J lost 7 bases, and 12 bases lay in between. The CDR3 runs to 12 residues. The CDR3, as DNA: TGTGCCAGCAGTCAACAGGGCGGAGAGCAGTACTTC. Protein sequence: CASSQQGGEQYF.

V gene TRBV7-9 combines with J gene TRBJ2-2, with D tentatively TRBD1 (6 bases). V lost 1 base to trimming and J lost 2 bases, with 14 bases between them. The CDR3 has 17 amino acids. Germline CDR1 reads SEHNR; CDR2 reads FQNEAQ (reference sequence). This chain's CDR3 is CASSLVRDTRNTGELFF. The CDR3 DNA sequence: TGTGCCAGCAGCTTAGTTCGGGACACCCGAAACACCGGGGAGCTGTTTTTT.

This clone was observed once. The rearrangement uses TRBV20-1 and TRBJ1-1; D not certain. The V gene's germline CDR1 is DFQATT and CDR2 SNEGSKA (reference sequence). The CDR3 runs to 11 residues. V was trimmed by 8 bases and J by 2 bases, leaving 9 bases between them. Here the CDR3 reads CSTAINTEAFF. The DNA for the CDR3 is TGCAGTACAGCTATTAACACTGAAGCTTTCTTT.

This chain connects TRBV27 to TRBJ1-5; D might be TRBD1 (5 bases). CDR1 is MNHEY, CDR2 SMNVEV, per germline (reference sequence). The CDR3 extends over 15 amino acids. V was pared by 3 bases and J by 5 bases, with 14 bases between. The CDR3 here is CASSLDPGGYQPQHF. The CDR3 region has the DNA TGTGCCAGCAGTTTGGACCCCGGGGGTTATCAGCCCCAGCATTTT.

The J gene is TRBJ2-1, the V gene TRBV7-6; D is unresolved. The CDR3 has 14 amino acids. Germline V gene sequence: CDR1 SGHVS, CDR2 FNYEAQ. The V gene lost 3 bases and the J gene lost 7 bases, with 13 bases spanning the gap. CDR3 sequence reads: CASSLGPSRNEQFF. The DNA for the CDR3 is TGTGCCAGCAGCTTGGGTCCGTCCAGGAATGAGCAGTTCTTC.

DNA of the CDR3: TGCAGCGTTAGGGGTGACACTGAAGCTTTCTTT. It specifies CSVRGDTEAFF. The J gene is TRBJ1-1, the V gene TRBV29-1, with D possibly being TRBD1 (5 bases). The germline V gene has CDR1 SQVTM and CDR2 ANQGSEA. V lost 5 bases and J 3 bases, leaving 7 bases between the germline ends. The CDR3 runs 11 residues.

The chain's CDR3 is CASSFEARSGAEQFF. The CDR3 DNA sequence: TGTGCCAGCAGCTTTGAGGCGAGATCTGGGGCTGAGCAGTTCTTC. This rearrangement joins TRBV7-2 to TRBJ2-1; tentative D call: TRBD1 (5 bases). The CDR3 extends over 15 amino acids. The V end was cut by 3 bases, the J end by 9 bases, with 18 bases between. Germline V CDR1 and CDR2: SGHTA, FQGNSA.

This rearrangement joins TRBV19 to TRBJ1-1; weak D call: TRBD1 (5 bases). V was shortened by 3 bases and J by 1 base, with 15 bases between the two germline ends. The CDR3 runs to 16 residues. The V gene's germline CDR1 is LNHDA and CDR2 SQIVND (reference sequence). The chain's CDR3 is CASSMFQGRGNTEAFF. The CDR3 coding sequence is TGTGCCAGTAGTATGTTCCAGGGTAGAGGGAACACTGAAGCTTTCTTT.

The rearrangement links TRBV5-1 to TRBJ2-5; weak D call: TRBD2 (5 bases). V was clipped by 1 base and J by 2 bases, with 12 bases between them. Germline V gene lookup returns CDR1 SGHRS and CDR2 YFSETQ. The CDR3 runs 15 residues. CDR3 protein: CASSLQAVGQETQYF. DNA of the CDR3: TGCGCCAGCAGCTTGCAAGCGGTCGGGCAAGAGACCCAGTACTTC.

V is TRBV18 and J is TRBJ1-5; tentative D call: TRBD1 (5 bases). CDR3 size: 18 residues. V lost 1 base, J lost 6 bases, and 22 bases lay in between. Germline-derived CDR1 and CDR2 are KGHSH and LQKENI. The CDR3 DNA reads TGTGCCAGCTCACCACTTGTAAACGGGCGGGGGGGTAGTCAGCCCCAGCATTTT. This gives the protein CASSPLVNGRGGSQPQHF.

This clone was counted a few times. V and J are TRBV3-1 (or the pseudogene TRBV3-2) and TRBJ1-1; D gene ambiguous. The CDR3 runs to 14 residues. The germline V gene has CDR1 LGHDT and CDR2 YNNKEL (reference sequence). The V end lost 4 bases, the J end lost 4 bases, and 13 bases lay between the germline ends. The CDR3 is CASSPQVGATEAFF. The CDR3 nucleotides are TGTGCCAGCAGCCCCCAGGTGGGAGCCACTGAAGCTTTCTTT.

The CDR3: CASSVVGGAQETQYF. The CDR3 DNA follows: TGTGCCAGCAGCGTAGTCGGGGGGGCCCAAGAGACCCAGTACTTC. The chain couples TRBV9 to TRBJ2-5; the match to TRBD2 covers 8 bases. Looked up from germline, CDR1 is SGDLS and CDR2 is YYNGEE. V shed 0 bases, J shed 1 base, and the junction held 2 bases outside the gene matches. The length of the CDR3 is 15 residues.

V gene TRBV7-8 combines with J gene TRBJ2-2; D remains ambiguous. Germline loops: CDR1 SGHVS, CDR2 FQNEAQ. This CDR3 comprises 12 residues. Deletions cut 5 bases from V and 6 bases from J, with 7 bases between. The CDR3 DNA follows: TGTGCCAGCAGCCCAGAGGCCGGGGAGCTGTTTTTT. This gives the protein CASSPEAGELFF.

This chain uses TRBV19 with TRBJ1-4; TRBD1 agrees at 7 bases. In germline, CDR1 is LNHDA, CDR2 SQIVND (reference sequence). J lost 8 bases, V lost 7 bases, and 10 bases had no gene match. The CDR3 runs 14 residues. This chain's CDR3 is CASNRQGVGEKLFF. The CDR3 region has the DNA TGTGCCAGTAATAGACAGGGCGTTGGAGAAAAACTGTTTTTT.

The V and J genes are TRBV7-2 and TRBJ1-5; 8 nucleotides line up with TRBD1. The CDR3 has 15 amino acids. The J segment lost 4 bases and the V segment lost 5 bases, leaving 7 bases of the junction unmatched. Germline-derived CDR1 and CDR2 are SGHTA and FQGNSA. CDR3 protein: CASSPGTGSNQPQHF. CDR3 DNA sequence: TGTGCCAGCAGCCCTGGGACAGGCTCTAATCAGCCCCAGCATTTT.